This entry is about one TCR beta chain. This receptor's antigen is unknown. Base quality data are lacking; no much larger clone is found one base away. This sample is drawn from a study of control samples from healthy donors and cancer patients (dated by TCRdb to 2020 to 2021). Library construction relied on the immunoSEQ multiplex PCR assay. Drawn from immuneACCESS, this table holds only the in-frame rearrangements with V and J called that TCRdb kept. Clones are partly lost; checked studies trace under half to an unresolved V gene and leave the rest unexplained. This sample is represented by some 140,000 clones; roughly nine tenths of them were singletons. The top ten clones comprise roughly 9% of the sample. V drops 8 bases and J drops 4 bases, leaving 23 bases in between. For CDR1 and CDR2, the germline V gene (reference sequence) lists LNHDA and SQIVND. The CDR3 numbers 16 residues from cysteine through phenylalanine. The retained sequence is limited to the CDR3, 48 bases, with the frame set at the first base.

The sequence joins TRBV19 to TRBJ1-2; the best D guess is TRBD1, with 5 bases matching. Specimen: blood. This TCR derives from a woman aged 30 to 39 in good health. The CDR3 region: CASGNKVPAGPYGYTF. The DNA reads as follows: TGTGCCAGTGGGAATAAAGTACCCGCAGGGCCCTATGGCTACACCTTC.